This TCR beta chain was documented in a study of blood T cell repertoires in COVID-19. As for the study in general: Material from acute and convalescent COVID-19 was sourced from the United States, Italy and Spain. Nucleic acid was either cDNA or gDNA, and it came from T cells, B-cell-depleted T cells, or PBMCs.

The germline V gene encodes CDR1 SGHTS and CDR2 YDEGEE. Losses at the gene ends were 0 bases for V and 2 bases for J; bases not matched to a gene: 8. This CDR3 has 17 amino acids. Original methodology: Amplification of reference gene primers provided the estimated nucleated cell counts. Here immunoSEQ multiplex PCR was the method, and the copy in TCRdb shows in-frame clones only, minus some. V, J and clone size are those of that table, while D and trimming were read from the DNA. The sample has roughly 38,000 clones, roughly four fifths seen once. The sample consisted of peripheral blood. The source of this sequence is a man aged 40-50 years with active or convalescent COVID-19. This chain connects TRBV5-8 to TRBJ1-2; 9 nucleotides line up with TRBD1. The CDR3 sequence is CASSLDRGQGTNYGYTF. The CDR3 nucleotides are TGTGCCAGCAGCTTGGATAGGGGACAGGGCACCAACTATGGCTACACCTTC.